This TCR beta chain was captured by sequencing in a study of blood T cell repertoires in COVID-19. The overall study: Sites across the United States, Italy and Spain contributed samples from acute and convalescent COVID-19. In each case, the material was cDNA or gDNA derived from T cells, B-cell-depleted T cells, or PBMCs.

In its sample, this clone was seen a few times. Seattle patients were enrolled during active infection and followed longitudinally. In the original workflow: The assay estimated nucleated cells by amplifying reference gene primers. TCRdb keeps only in-frame clones here, not all; method: immunoSEQ multiplex PCR. The V and J calls and the clone size are those of that table, but D and trimming were determined from the DNA. The table includes around 310,000 clones, roughly 89% detected once. Germline CDR1 reads SGHDT; CDR2 reads YYEEEE. This CDR3 has 15 residues. Between the trimmed V and J ends, which lost 1 base and 3 bases, there was a span of 13 bases.

Sequencing was carried out using peripheral blood. The sequence came from a woman in her forties with COVID-19, enrolled during active disease. The chain links TRBV5-6 to TRBJ1-2, with D maybe TRBD1 (6 bases). CDR3 bases: TGTGCCAGCAGCTTGTCTTGGGAGGGGGACTATGGCTACACCTTC. Amino acids: CASSLSWEGDYGYTF.